This TCR beta chain was captured by sequencing in a study of blood T cell repertoires in COVID-19. This clone occurred a few times. Deletions cut 7 bases from V and 5 bases from J, with 14 bases between. The CDR3 is 12 residues long. CDR1 SQVTM and CDR2 ANQGSEA come from the germline V gene. Method: immunoSEQ multiplex PCR; TCRdb's copy keeps in-frame clones and lacks some. The table has over 130,000 clones, around 81% seen once. Specimen: peripheral blood. This clonotype originated in a woman in her fifties or sixties with acute or convalescent COVID-19. The V call is TRBV29-1, the J call TRBJ2-5; D not resolved. CDR3 residues: CSAKAPGETQYF. DNA for the CDR3: TGCAGCGCTAAAGCCCCGGGTGAGACCCAGTACTTC.